This T cell receptor beta chain was recorded in a study of CXCR3-negative and CXCR3-positive naive CD8 T cells. Study as a whole: Libraries each contributed about 1.5 +/- 0.3 million TRB reads, for roughly 140 million in total.

Concerning this clonotype itself: Antigen: not known.

Naive CD8+ T cells carried a CD45RO-CCR7+CD27+CD95- phenotype. This CDR3 comprises 15 residues. Germline CDR1 and CDR2: LNHDA and SQIVND (reference sequence). Overall study results and limits: For CXCR3-positive naive cells, TRB CDR3s were more hydrophobic than those of CXCR3-negative naive cells. Diversity was high in both naive subsets and much lower in memory cells.

Each TRB cDNA library was prepared by 5' RACE (with UMI labels). TCRdb reprocessed the 5' RACE reads and reports one entry per CDR3 protein, with no DNA. The sample is made up of about 150,000 distinct CDR3 sequences, and the top ten hold just under 0.5% of it. Input material: naive CXCR3+ CD8+ T cells from blood. Subset specified: CD45RO-CCR7+CD27+CD95- naive CD8+ T cells expressing CXCR3 (TNR3+). The gene calls are TRBV19 and TRBJ2-1; the D call of TRBD2 rests on TCRdb alone, since no DNA is present to check it. The receptor's source is a human donor in good health. Some clones in this sample may be carry-over from other donors' samples. CDR3 loop: CASSIGITGYNEQFF.